This TCR beta chain stems from a study of blood T cell repertoires in COVID-19. Across the study: Italy, Spain and the United States were the sources of the convalescent and acute COVID-19 samples. The cDNA or gDNA used as material had been derived from T cells, B-cell-depleted T cells, or PBMCs.

The CDR3 contains 12 residues. Trimming shortened V by 7 bases and J by 6 bases, and 12 bases separated the two germline ends. Germline CDR1 and CDR2: LNHDA and SQIVND (reference sequence). Original data processing: Reference gene primer amplification gave estimated nucleated cell counts. TCRdb's copy holds only in-frame clones and misses some; the assay was immunoSEQ multiplex PCR. For V, J and clone size, that table is used; D and trimming come from the DNA. The repertoire holds some 260,000 clones, with approximately 88% as singletons. Sample: peripheral blood. The receptor was isolated from a human donor in a cohort sampled during active COVID-19. The chain joins TRBV19 to TRBJ1-2, with D perhaps TRBD1 (6 bases). The CDR3 loop is CASNSRGHGYTF. The CDR3 nucleotides read TGTGCCAGTAACTCCAGGGGACATGGCTACACCTTC.